This T cell receptor beta chain was observed in a study of beta chain features in type 1 diabetes. Study results and limitations: A moderate, significant TCRB CDR3 shortening appeared in type 1 diabetes across four CD4+ subsets.

The sequenced template was cDNA made from the entire isolated RNA. An average of about 3.57 million reads was obtained for naive, central memory and regulatory T cell samples. Profiling relied on immunoSEQ multiplex PCR, and the TCRdb table lists in-frame clones only, not all of them. The table shows 600,000 to 700,000 clones, with around 12% occurring only once. Turning to this clone: Its antigen is not known.

The V gene's germline CDR1 is LGHNA and CDR2 YNFKEQ. V gave up 2 bases and J gave up 4 bases; unmatched junction bases: 5. The CDR3 totals 16 residues. This chain connects TRBV4-2 to TRBJ2-3; 11 bases are shared with TRBD2. The sequenced sample consisted of naive CD4+ T cells from blood. This receptor was taken from a young man with type 1 diabetes. In nucleotides, the CDR3 is TGTGCCAGCAGCCAATCAACTAGCGGGGGAGCAGATACGCAGTATTTT. Encoded protein: CASSQSTSGGADTQYF.